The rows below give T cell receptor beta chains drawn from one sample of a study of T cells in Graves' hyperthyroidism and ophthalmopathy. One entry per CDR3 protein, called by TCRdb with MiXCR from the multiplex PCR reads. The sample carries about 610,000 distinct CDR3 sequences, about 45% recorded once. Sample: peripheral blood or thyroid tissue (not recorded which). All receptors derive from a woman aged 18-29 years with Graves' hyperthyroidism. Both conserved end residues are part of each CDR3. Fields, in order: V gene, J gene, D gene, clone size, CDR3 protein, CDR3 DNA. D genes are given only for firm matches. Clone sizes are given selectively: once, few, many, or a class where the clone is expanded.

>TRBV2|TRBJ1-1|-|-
CASSEAVGLRNTEAFF
TGTGCCAGCAGTGAAGCAGTGGGACTTAGGAACACTGAAGCTTTCTTT
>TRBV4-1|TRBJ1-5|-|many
CASSQATANQPQHF
TGCGCCAGCAGCCAAGCGACAGCAAATCAGCCCCAGCATTTT
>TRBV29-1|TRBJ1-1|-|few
CSTGPNTEAFF
TGCAGCACGGGACCGAACACTGAAGCTTTCTTT
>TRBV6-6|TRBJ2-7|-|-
CASSESDNSYEQYF
TGTGCCAGCAGCGAGAGTGACAACTCCTACGAGCAGTACTTC
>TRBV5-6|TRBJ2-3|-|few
CASSPGRGVDTQYF
TGTGCCAGCAGCCCAGGACGCGGGGTAGATACGCAGTATTTT
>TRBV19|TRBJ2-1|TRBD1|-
CASSIPGQGITDEQFF
TGTGCCAGTAGTATTCCGGGACAGGGAATTACGGATGAGCAGTTCTTC
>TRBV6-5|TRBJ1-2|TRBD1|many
CASRPAGQNYGYTF
TGTGCCAGCAGGCCAGCGGGACAGAACTATGGCTACACCTTC
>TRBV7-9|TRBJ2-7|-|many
CASSLSMTGAHEQYF
TGTGCCAGCAGCTTAAGCATGACGGGGGCCCACGAGCAGTACTTC
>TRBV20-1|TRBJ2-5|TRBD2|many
CSATPTSGQETQYF
TGCAGTGCTACCCCAACTAGCGGACAAGAGACCCAGTACTTC
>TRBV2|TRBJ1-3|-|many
CASSYDRSLGNTIYF
TGTGCCAGCAGTTACGATCGGTCTCTGGGAAACACCATATATTTT
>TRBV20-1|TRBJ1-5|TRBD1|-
CSASEGAEFEQPQHF
TGCAGTGCTAGCGAGGGGGCAGAGTTCGAGCAGCCCCAGCATTTT
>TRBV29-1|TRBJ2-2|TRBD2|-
CSVLAGGEELFF
TGCAGCGTCTTAGCGGGGGGTGAGGAGCTGTTTTTT
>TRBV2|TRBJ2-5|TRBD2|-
CASSVGLAGETQYF
TGTGCCAGCAGTGTTGGACTAGCGGGAGAGACCCAGTACTTC
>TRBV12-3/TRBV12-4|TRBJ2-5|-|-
CASSLGDRETQYF
TGTGCCAGCAGTTTGGGCGACAGGGAGACCCAGTACTTC
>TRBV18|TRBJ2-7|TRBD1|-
CASSPGQESSYEQYF
TGTGCCAGCTCACCTGGACAGGAGAGCTCCTACGAGCAGTACTTC
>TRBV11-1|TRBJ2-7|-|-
CASRVKDGYEQYF
TGTGCCAGCAGAGTAAAGGACGGCTACGAGCAGTACTTC
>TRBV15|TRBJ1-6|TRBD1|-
CATSRAAGTGNSPLHF
TGTGCCACCAGCAGAGCCGCCGGGACAGGAAATTCACCCCTCCACTTT
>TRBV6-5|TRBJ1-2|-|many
CASTPGGGGYTF
TGTGCCAGCACTCCCGGGGGGGGTGGCTACACCTTC
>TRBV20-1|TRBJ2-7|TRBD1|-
CSARDPRVTGDREQYF
TGCAGTGCTAGAGATCCCCGCGTGACAGGGGATCGCGAACAGTACTTC
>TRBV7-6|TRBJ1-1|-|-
CASSLGGGFFGAFF
TGTGCCAGCAGCTTAGGGGGGGGCTTTTTTGGGGCTTTCTTT
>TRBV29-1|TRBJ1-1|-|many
CAGVDSGLITEAFF
TGCGCCGGGGTTGACAGTGGGCTGATCACTGAAGCTTTCTTT
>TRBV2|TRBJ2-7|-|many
CASSTGSYEQYF
TGTGCCAGCAGTACTGGAAGCTACGAGCAGTACTTC
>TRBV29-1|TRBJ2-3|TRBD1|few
CSAPRDSHTDTQYF
TGCAGCGCCCCCCGGGACAGTCACACAGATACGCAGTATTTT
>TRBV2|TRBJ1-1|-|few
CASFDTDTEAFF
TGTGCTAGTTTCGACACCGACACTGAAGCTTTCTTT
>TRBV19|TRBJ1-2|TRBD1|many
CASTLDRFNGYTF
TGTGCCAGTACCCTGGACAGGTTCAATGGCTACACCTTC
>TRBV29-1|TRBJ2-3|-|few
CSVLTGRGRDTQYF
TGCAGCGTGCTGACAGGTCGGGGGAGAGATACGCAGTATTTT
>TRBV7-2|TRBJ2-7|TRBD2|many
CASSLAIGLAGIYEQYF
TGTGCCAGCAGCTTAGCAATCGGACTAGCGGGAATATACGAGCAGTACTTC
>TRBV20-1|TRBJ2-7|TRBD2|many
CSAREGGRSSYEQYF
TGCAGTGCTAGAGAGGGCGGGAGGAGCTCCTACGAGCAGTACTTC
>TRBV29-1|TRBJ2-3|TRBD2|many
CSVVLAGDTQYF
TGCAGCGTTGTTCTAGCGGGAGATACGCAGTATTTT
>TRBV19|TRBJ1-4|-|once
CASSIRLQGFSGKLFF
TGTGCCAGTAGTATACGGCTACAAGGATTCTCTGGAAAACTGTTTTTT
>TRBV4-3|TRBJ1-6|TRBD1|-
CASSQEGQGRSPLHF
TGCGCCAGCAGCCAAGAGGGACAGGGGCGCTCACCCCTCCACTTT
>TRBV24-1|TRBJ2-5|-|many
CATSDSLQGAETQYF
TGTGCCACCAGTGATTCCCTACAGGGCGCGGAGACCCAGTACTTC
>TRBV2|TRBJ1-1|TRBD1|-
CASSESGGQGRRNFVTEAFF
TGTGCCAGCAGTGAATCGGGGGGACAGGGGAGGCGTAATTTTGTCACTGAAGCTTTCTTT
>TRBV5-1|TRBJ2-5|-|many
CASSSQGWETQYF
TGCGCCAGCAGCTCGCAGGGTTGGGAGACCCAGTACTTC
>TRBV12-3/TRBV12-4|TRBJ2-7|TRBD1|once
CASSLERGLAEQYF
TGTGCCAGCAGTTTAGAGAGGGGGCTGGCCGAGCAGTACTTC
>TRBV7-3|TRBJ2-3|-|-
CASSSRPGHTDTQYF
TGTGCCAGCAGCTCCCGCCCCGGGCACACAGATACGCAGTATTTT